The text below deals with one T cell receptor (beta chain). Its antigen is unidentified. This sample stems from a study of a mutant IDH1 vaccine in newly diagnosed glioma. Looking at the study overall: Among treated patients, about 62% were male and about 40% female, and mean age was 40.4 years.

Time point meaning: week 47, end of study. A single vaccine dose contained 300 ug of mutant IDH1 20-mer peptide, and topical imiquimod was used with it. Profiled with immunoSEQ multiplex PCR; TCRdb holds only in-frame clones, not every one. The data hold about 50,000 clones, with around 84% observed a single time. Trimming at V came to 10 bases and at J to 4 bases, leaving 12 bases not matched to a gene. The CDR3 totals 16 residues. CDR1 is SEHNR and CDR2 is FQNEAQ in the germline V gene (reference sequence). The gene calls are TRBV7-9 and TRBJ2-6; 8 nucleotides match TRBD1. This clonotype originated in a woman aged 25 to 39 with glioma. Some clones in this sample may be carry-over from other donors' samples. Sequencing was performed on PBMCs, taken from a glioma patient whose treatment included an IDH1 peptide vaccine. CDR3 sequence (DNA): TGTGCCACCCCCAGGGGGCGGTTGTCAGGGGCCAACGTCCTGACTTTC. Translating it yields CATPRGRLSGANVLTF.